This T cell receptor (beta chain) was observed in a study of cytomegalovirus exposure and HLA in healthy donors. Study context: According to later analysis, the same platform produced the approximately 130 validation and over 600 first-cohort repertoires. Study outcomes and limitations: The authors confirmed in vitro that three CMV-associated chains were specific for CMV antigens. The authors listed approximately 150 TCR beta chains as cytomegalovirus-associated.

This CDR3 has 14 amino acids. V lost 5 bases, J lost 11 bases, and 12 bases stayed unmatched. Germline CDR1 reads MNHNS; CDR2 reads SASEGT. With regard to this clone: Its specificity is not known.

Using immunoSEQ multiplex PCR, the repertoire was profiled, and TCRdb retains in-frame clones only, with some absent. The table records about 70,000 clones, less than 95% of them present only once. This chain connects TRBV6-1 to TRBJ1-2; 9 bases are a match to TRBD1. This clonotype was sampled from a woman under 30 in good health and CMV-seropositive. What was sequenced was PBMCs. The CDR3 DNA sequence: TGTGCCAGCAGTTCCCTCGGCTGGGACAGGGTTTACACCTTC. Protein sequence: CASSSLGWDRVYTF.